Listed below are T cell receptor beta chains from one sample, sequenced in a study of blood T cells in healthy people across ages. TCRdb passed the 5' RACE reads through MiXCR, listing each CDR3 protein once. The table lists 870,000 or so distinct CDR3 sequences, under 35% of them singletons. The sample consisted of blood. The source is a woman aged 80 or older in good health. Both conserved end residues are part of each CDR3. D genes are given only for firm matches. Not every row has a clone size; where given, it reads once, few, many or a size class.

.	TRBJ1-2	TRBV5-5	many	TGTGCCAGCACCCGGGAGCTCGCTAACTATGGCTACACCTTC	CASTRELANYGYTF
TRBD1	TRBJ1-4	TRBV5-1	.	TGCGCCAGCAGCGTTGGACAGGGCAAGGGGGAAAAACTGTTTTTT	CASSVGQGKGEKLFF
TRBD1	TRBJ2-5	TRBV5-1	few	TGCGCCAGCAGCCGTATCCCGGGACAGGGGGAGACCCAGTACTTC	CASSRIPGQGETQYF
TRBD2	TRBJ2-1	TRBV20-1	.	TGCAGTGCTAGAAATGGGGGGGAACGGTTTGGTGAGCAGTTCTTC	CSARNGGERFGEQFF
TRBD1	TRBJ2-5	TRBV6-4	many	TGTGCCAGCAGCTGGACAGGGGGAGAGACCCAGTACTTC	CASSWTGGETQYF
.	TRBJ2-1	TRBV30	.	TGTGCCTGGAGTGTCCTTAACGGAGACAATGAGCAGTTCTTC	CAWSVLNGDNEQFF
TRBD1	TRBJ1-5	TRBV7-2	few	TGTGCCAGCAGCCCCGGACAGGGCACACAGCCCCAGCATTTT	CASSPGQGTQPQHF
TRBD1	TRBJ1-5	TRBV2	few	TGTGCCAGCAGAGATGGACAGGGGGCTCGTCAGCCCCAGCATTTT	CASRDGQGARQPQHF
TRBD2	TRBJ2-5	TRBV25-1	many	TGTGCCAGCAGCGCCGGGCGGGGGGGCCGAGAGACCCAGTACTTC	CASSAGRGGRETQYF
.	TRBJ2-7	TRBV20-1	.	TGCAGTGCTATACAGGGTATGAATGAGCAGTACTTC	CSAIQGMNEQYF
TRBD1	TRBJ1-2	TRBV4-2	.	TGTGCCAGCAGCCAAGATGGTACGGCGGGACAGGTTGGCTACACCTTC	CASSQDGTAGQVGYTF
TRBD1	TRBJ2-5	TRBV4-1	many	TGCGCCAGCAGCCTCGGACAGGGGGAAGGCGCCCAGTACTTC	CASSLGQGEGAQYF
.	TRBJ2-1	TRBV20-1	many	TGCAGTGCTACCCGAGGGGCCCCCGGGCGGCATGAGCAGTTCTTC	CSATRGAPGRHEQFF
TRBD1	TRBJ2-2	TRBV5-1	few	TGCGCCAGCAGCTTGGTGCAGGGGGACACCGGGGAGCTGTTTTTT	CASSLVQGDTGELFF
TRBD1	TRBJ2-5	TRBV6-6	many	TGTGCCAGCAGTCAGGGACAGGGGGCGCAATGGGAGACCCAGTACTTC	CASSQGQGAQWETQYF
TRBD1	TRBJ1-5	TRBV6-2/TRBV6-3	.	TGTGCCAGCAGTGGGGGACAGGGACTCAATCAGCCCCAGCATTTT	CASSGGQGLNQPQHF
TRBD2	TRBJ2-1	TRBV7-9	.	TGTGCCAGCAGCTTAGTCGGCTGGTCTAGCGGGGCGAGATGCAATGAGCAGTTCTTC	CASSLVGWSSGARCNEQFF
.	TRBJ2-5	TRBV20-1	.	TGCAGTCAGGGGATCGATGAGCAGTACTTC	CSQGIDEQYF
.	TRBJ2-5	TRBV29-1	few	TGCAGCGTTGTAAGCGGCCGTCTTATGGGGCAGTACTTC	CSVVSGRLMGQYF
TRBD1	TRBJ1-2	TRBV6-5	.	TGTGCCAGCAGTTCCCTTGGACAGGGCCATGGCCACACCTTC	CASSSLGQGHGHTF
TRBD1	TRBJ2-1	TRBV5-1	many	TGCGCCAGCAGCCCGGGGACAGGTGTTGAGCAGTTCTTC	CASSPGTGVEQFF
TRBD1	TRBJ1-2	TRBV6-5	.	TGTGCTGGCAGTTATGGGACAGGGACCGACGGCTACACCTTC	CAGSYGTGTDGYTF
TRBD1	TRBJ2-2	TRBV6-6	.	TGTGCCAGCAGTTATGGGGACAGGGGCGCCGGGGAGCTGTTTTTT	CASSYGDRGAGELFF
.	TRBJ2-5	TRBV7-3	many	TGTGCCAGCAGCTTCGGACCAGGAGAGACCCAGTACTTC	CASSFGPGETQYF
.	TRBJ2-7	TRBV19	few	TGTGCCAGTAGCGGATTTTACGAGCAGTACTTC	CASSGFYEQYF
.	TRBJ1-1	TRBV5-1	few	TGCGCCAGCAGCTCGAACGGGGATGGGTGGACTGAAGCTTTCTTT	CASSSNGDGWTEAFF
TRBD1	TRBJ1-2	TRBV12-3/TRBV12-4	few	TGTGCCAGCACTGAGGGCCCAGGGGGAAGATATGGCTACACCTTC	CASTEGPGGRYGYTF
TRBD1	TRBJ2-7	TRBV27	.	TGTGCCAGCAGTCCTTCCTCAACGGGACAGGGTAGCGCAGTGAAGTACTTC	CASSPSSTGQGSAVKYF
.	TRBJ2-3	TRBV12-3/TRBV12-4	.	TGTGCCAGCAGTTTATCGAAAACAGATACGCAGTATTTT	CASSLSKTDTQYF
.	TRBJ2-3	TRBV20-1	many	TGCAGTGCTAGAGTGCGGGATACGCAGTATTTT	CSARVRDTQYF
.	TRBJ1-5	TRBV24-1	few	TGTGCCACCAGTGATTCGGTACGAGGCGGGGCCGAACAGCCCCAGCATTTT	CATSDSVRGGAEQPQHF
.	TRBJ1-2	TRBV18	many	TGTGCCAGCTCACCGAAGGGAGCTGATCGCTACACCTTC	CASSPKGADRYTF
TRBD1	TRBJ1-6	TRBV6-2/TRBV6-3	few	TGTGCCAGCAGTTACGCAGGGGGCAATAATTCACCCCTCCACTTT	CASSYAGGNNSPLHF
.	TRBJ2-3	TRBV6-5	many	TGTGCCAGCAGTTACCTGACGTCCGGGACCTCAAGCACAGATACGCAGTATTTT	CASSYLTSGTSSTDTQYF
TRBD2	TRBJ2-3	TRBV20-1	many	TGCAGTGCTGGACTAGCGGGGACGGATACGCAGTATTTT	CSAGLAGTDTQYF
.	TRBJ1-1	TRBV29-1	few	TGCAGCGGGGGGATCCTGAACACTGAAGCTTTCTTT	CSGGILNTEAFF
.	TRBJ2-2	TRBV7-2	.	TGTGCCAGCAGCCCATTACGGCCCACCGGGGAGCTGTTTTTT	CASSPLRPTGELFF
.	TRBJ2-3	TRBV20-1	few	TGCAGCCCCCTCGGCAGGGACTTTACGCAGTATTTT	CSPLGRDFTQYF
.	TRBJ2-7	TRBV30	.	TGTGCCTACCGGGACGGTGGCTACGAGCAGTACTTC	CAYRDGGYEQYF
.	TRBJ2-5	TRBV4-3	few	TGCGCCAGCAGCCAAGATACAGGGCCCCTGAGTGGGCAGTACTTC	CASSQDTGPLSGQYF
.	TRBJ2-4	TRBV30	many	TGTGCCTGGAGTGAAGGGGGGCCCATTCAGTACTTC	CAWSEGGPIQYF